Following are 12 T cell receptor beta chains from one sample sequenced in a study of technical replicates of blood from a few donors. The data were produced by immunoSEQ multiplex PCR, yet TCRdb's version contains in-frame clones alone and is incomplete. The sample yields approximately 79,000 clones, roughly 91% seen once. Sequencing was done on a sample of T cells isolated from PBMCs. Source of these receptors: a human donor in good health.

V gene TRBV27 combines with J gene TRBJ2-7; 7 bases map to TRBD2. V lost 3 bases, J lost 0 bases, and 2 bases stayed unmatched. The CDR3 totals 14 residues. Germline V gene lookup returns CDR1 MNHEY and CDR2 SMNVEV (reference sequence). CDR3 protein: CASSFIAGSYEQYF. The CDR3 nucleotides are TGTGCCAGCAGTTTCATAGCGGGCTCCTACGAGCAGTACTTC.

The chain is built from TRBV29-1 and TRBJ2-2; possibly TRBD1 for D (6 bases). The V gene's germline CDR1 is SQVTM and CDR2 ANQGSEA. V dropped 5 bases and J dropped 1 base, with 17 bases sitting between them. This CDR3 spans 16 amino acids. The CDR3: CSVLTALGQNTGELFF. As DNA, the CDR3 is TGCAGCGTTCTAACCGCATTGGGACAGAACACCGGGGAGCTGTTTTTT.

This clone was picked up one time. The chain joins TRBV28 to TRBJ1-5; tentatively, D is TRBD1 (6 bases). The germline gives CDR1 MDHEN, CDR2 SYDVKM. This CDR3 contains 17 residues. The germline V and J ends were trimmed by 5 bases and 0 bases, with 17 bases remaining between them. The CDR3 DNA reads TGTGCCAGCAGTACTCTAATACAGGGTTTTAGCAATCAGCCCCAGCATTTT. It is translated as CASSTLIQGFSNQPQHF. Combining the CDR3 with reference TRBV28 and TRBJ1-5 gives the whole variable domain DVKVTQSSRYLVKRTGEKVFLECVQDMDHENMFWYRQDPGLGLRLIYFSYDVKMKEKGDIPEGYSVSREKKERFSLILESASTNQTSMYLCASSTLIQGFSNQPQHFGDGTRLSIL.

The rearrangement joins TRBV7-2 to TRBJ2-7, with D perhaps TRBD2 (5 bases). In germline, CDR1 is SGHTA, CDR2 FQGNSA. Trimming shortened V by 5 bases and J by 0 bases, and 14 bases separated the two germline ends. The length of the CDR3 is 15 residues. CDR3: CASSPSGMSSYEQYF. In nucleotides, the CDR3 is TGTGCCAGCAGCCCCAGCGGAATGAGCTCCTACGAGCAGTACTTC.

The chain carries TRBV28 and TRBJ2-7; 8 positions agree with TRBD2. V shed 3 bases, J shed 3 bases, and the junction held 7 bases outside the gene matches. The CDR3 length is 15 residues. Germline V gene data show CDR1 as MDHEN and CDR2 as SYDVKM. As DNA, the CDR3 is TGTGCCAGCAGTTTCCATAGCGGGACCGGCTACGAGCAGTACTTC. Protein product: CASSFHSGTGYEQYF.

J is TRBJ1-5 and V is TRBV6-5, with TRBD1 matching over 9 bases. This CDR3 is built from 14 residues. V lost 5 bases to trimming and J lost 6 bases; unmatched junction nucleotides: 5. Per germline, CDR1 MNHEY and CDR2 SVGAGI. As DNA, the CDR3 is TGTGCCAGCAGTCCACAGGGGGCTATTCAGCCCCAGCATTTT. It encodes CASSPQGAIQPQHF.

The chain is built from TRBV9 and TRBJ2-1, with D possibly being TRBD2 (5 bases). Germline CDR1 reads SGDLS; CDR2 reads YYNGEE. This CDR3 is 12 amino acids long. The V end was cut by 7 bases, the J end by 4 bases, with 9 bases between. This CDR3 is CASDTGYNEQFF. For the CDR3, the DNA is TGTGCCAGCGATACGGGGTACAATGAGCAGTTCTTC. Filled out from reference TRBV9 and TRBJ2-1, the complete variable domain reads DSGVTQTPKHLITATGQRVTLRCSPRSGDLSVYWYQQSLDQGLQFLIQYYNGEERAKGNILERFSAQQFPDLHSELNLSSLELGDSALYFCASDTGYNEQFFGPGTRLTVL.

This clone was seen more than once but under ten times. The genes are TRBV6-4 and TRBJ2-2; D is unclear. The V gene's germline CDR1 is MRHNA and CDR2 SNTAGT. There are 15 residues in the CDR3. V lost 2 bases and J 1 base, leaving 8 bases between the germline ends. CDR3 DNA sequence: TGTGCCAGCAGTGACGTATCAGGGAACACCGGGGAGCTGTTTTTT. Translated, it gives CASSDVSGNTGELFF.

The sample holds one count of this clone. The junction differs from germline at one of its ends, possibly a read error. This chain uses TRBV7-7 with TRBJ2-7; TRBD2 might be the D (6 bases). Germline V gene sequence: CDR1 SSHAT, CDR2 FNYEAQ (reference sequence). The CDR3 has 14 amino acids. The CDR3 DNA sequence: TGTGCTAGCAGCTTCGGGGACGGGGGCTACGAGCAGTACTTC. The encoded protein is CASSFGDGGYEQYF.

CDR3 nucleotides: TGCGCCAGCAGACAACCTACAGGGGACGAGCAGTACTTC. Translation: CASRQPTGDEQYF. The chain combines TRBV5-1 with TRBJ2-7, with 7 positions matching TRBD1. The CDR3 runs to 13 residues. J was trimmed by 5 bases and V by 5 bases; bases with no gene match: 7. Germline V gene lookup returns CDR1 SGHRS and CDR2 YFSETQ.

The gene calls are TRBV7-9 and TRBJ2-2; 10 positions agree with TRBD2. The germline V gene has CDR1 SEHNR and CDR2 FQNEAQ (reference sequence). J lost 5 bases, V lost 5 bases, and 2 bases had no gene match. The CDR3 extends over 14 amino acids. The chain's CDR3 is CASSRAGGTGELFF. CDR3 DNA: TGTGCCAGCAGCCGAGCGGGAGGGACCGGGGAGCTGTTTTTT.

The chain joins TRBV2 to TRBJ2-7; 8 bases agree with TRBD1. From germline, CDR1 is SNHLY and CDR2 FYNNEI. This CDR3 spans 12 amino acids. The junction had 3 bases not matched to a gene; V was cut back by 8 bases and J by 3 bases. CDR3 nucleotide sequence: TGTGCCAGCGGGACAGGCCGCTACGAGCAGTACTTC. It yields the protein CASGTGRYEQYF.